The following is a TCR beta chain sequence with its context. Data came from immunoSEQ multiplex PCR; TCRdb stores just in-frame clones and leaves some out. This table has fewer than 450,000 clones, over 70% appearing once. These data belong to a study of blood T cell repertoires in COVID-19. Seattle patient enrollment occurred during active infection, with longitudinal follow-up thereafter. Trimming took 6 bases from V and 7 from J; bases not matched to a gene: 12. Germline CDR1 and CDR2: MNHEY and SVGAGI. The CDR3 is 15 amino acids. The material sequenced was peripheral blood. The source is a woman aged 50 to 60 with COVID-19, enrolled during active disease. The chain uses TRBV6-5 and TRBJ2-7; 10 nucleotides align to TRBD1. The CDR3 DNA reads TGTGCCAGCAGCAGCCGGGACAGGGGAAGGGGGGAGCAGTACTTC. Translated, it gives CASSSRDRGRGEQYF.